Below, 28 T cell receptor beta chains from the same sample are listed, as sequenced in a study of T cell responses to AZD1222 COVID-19 vaccine (dated by TCRdb to the early 2020s). This sample's time point label indicates: about 28 days (+/-7) after the second vaccine dose. The library was prepared using the immunoSEQ multiplex PCR assay. Held by TCRdb, this immuneACCESS table contains in-frame sequences only and omits some clones. Under half of the omission traces to an unresolved V gene where checked; the cause of the rest is unknown. Within this sample are some 160,000 clones, with 87% of them counted one time only. The ten largest make up approximately 0.97% of the sample. Sample: peripheral blood, taken 28 days after the second AZD1222 dose. These TCRs come from an adult who received the AZD1222 COVID-19 vaccine.

This clone was counted only a few times. The V call is TRBV5-1, the J call TRBJ2-3, with 9 bases aligning to TRBD2. The CDR3 totals 14 residues. V was pared by 2 bases and J by 4 bases, with 2 bases of the junction left unmatched. Per the germline V gene, CDR1 is SGHRS and CDR2 is YFSETQ. CDR3 nucleotide sequence: TGCGCCAGCAGCTTAAGCGGGGGGCCAGATACGCAGTATTTT. Translating gives CASSLSGGPDTQYF.

The chain carries TRBV5-5 and TRBJ2-2, with 7 bases matching TRBD2. Trimming at V came to 3 bases and at J to 6 bases, leaving 14 bases not matched to a gene. The CDR3 sequence is 17 residues long. Per the germline V gene, CDR1 is SGHKS and CDR2 is YYEKEE (reference sequence). The CDR3, as DNA: TGTGCCAGCAGCTCGGGGGGTGCGCTGCTAGGCGCCGGGGAGCTGTTTTTT. Amino acids: CASSSGGALLGAGELFF.

This chain joins TRBV2 and TRBJ1-2, with D perhaps matching TRBD1 (6 bases). The CDR3 sequence is 19 residues long. V lost 7 bases and J 4 bases, leaving 31 bases between the germline ends. Per the germline V gene, CDR1 is SNHLY and CDR2 is FYNNEI. This CDR3 is CASKPGVLLTMAVGYGYTF. In DNA form, the CDR3 reads TGTGCCAGCAAGCCAGGGGTGCTACTAACTATGGCTGTGGGCTATGGCTACACCTTC.

This rearrangement joins TRBV7-9 to TRBJ2-1; a possible D gene is TRBD2 (6 bases). V lost 1 base and J lost 7, with 20 bases in between. Per germline, CDR1 SEHNR and CDR2 FQNEAQ (reference sequence). The CDR3 has 17 amino acids. The CDR3, as DNA: TGTGCCAGCAGCTTAGAAGGTGCGGGGCGTGGGTCGAATGAGCAGTTCTTC. Its protein is CASSLEGAGRGSNEQFF.

The chain employs TRBV29-1 and TRBJ1-1; unclear D gene. The length of the CDR3 is 10 residues. The germline V gene encodes CDR1 SQVTM and CDR2 ANQGSEA. V shed 5 bases and J shed 5 bases, with 6 bases lying between them. CDR3 sequence: CSVLDTEAFF. The CDR3 nucleotides read TGCAGCGTTCTTGATACTGAAGCTTTCTTT.

The chain employs TRBV7-2 and TRBJ1-2; D may be TRBD1 (5 bases). This CDR3 spans 15 amino acids. Trimming shortened V by 4 bases and J by 2 bases, and 14 bases separated the two germline ends. Germline CDR1 and CDR2: SGHTA and FQGNSA. For the CDR3, the DNA is TGTGCCAGCAGCTCCCGGCGTGGGGACAACTATGGCTACACCTTC. Its protein product is CASSSRRGDNYGYTF.

This clone has more than one count but fewer than ten. This chain uses TRBV6-2 or TRBV6-3 with TRBJ1-2, with 9 bases lining up with TRBD1. Losses at the gene ends were 4 bases for V and 3 bases for J; bases not matched to a gene: 9. CDR1 and CDR2 (germline): MNHEY, SVGEGT. The CDR3 is 16 amino acids. CDR3: CASSFHPGQGDYGYTF. As DNA, the CDR3 is TGTGCCAGCAGTTTCCATCCGGGACAGGGTGACTATGGCTACACCTTC.

As to this clone: Germline and junction disagree at one end, which may indicate a read error. The V call is TRBV4-1, the J call TRBJ1-1; D ambiguous. Germline values: CDR1 MGHRA, CDR2 YSYEKL. The CDR3 extends over 16 amino acids. The CDR3 spells CASSDQDPRLNTKAFF. In DNA, the CDR3 is TGCGCCAGCAGCGACCAGGATCCCCGGTTGAACACTAAAGCTTTCTTT.

This chain uses TRBV7-9 with TRBJ2-5; 12 positions match TRBD2. J was trimmed by 2 bases and V by 3 bases; bases with no gene match: 10. This CDR3 is built from 18 residues. Germline V gene lookup returns CDR1 SEHNR and CDR2 FQNEAQ (reference sequence). CDR3 nucleotides: TGTGCCAGCAGCTTTTTCGTCCTAGCGGGGGGGCGGCAAGAGACCCAGTACTTC. Encoded protein: CASSFFVLAGGRQETQYF.

This clone is a singleton in its sample. The chain couples TRBV7-2 to TRBJ2-5; D perhaps matches TRBD2 (6 bases). Germline CDR1 reads SGHTA; CDR2 reads FQGNSA. V was pared by 2 bases and J by 3 bases, with 10 bases between. The CDR3 is 14 amino acids. This CDR3 is CASSLSWGEETQYF. CDR3 sequence (DNA): TGTGCCAGCAGCTTATCTTGGGGGGAAGAGACCCAGTACTTC.

The chain combines TRBV4-1 with TRBJ1-2; D is undetermined. Per the germline V gene, CDR1 is MGHRA and CDR2 is YSYEKL. The length of the CDR3 is 15 residues. Trimming cost V 0 bases and J 3 bases, with 11 bases left between them. Here the CDR3 DNA reads TGCGCCAGCAGCCAAGATCAGTTTTTGGACTATGGCTACACCTTC. This gives the protein CASSQDQFLDYGYTF.

This clone has ten or more counts. Other DNA sequences in this sample translate to the same CDR3. V usage is TRBV7-2 and J usage is TRBJ1-4; TRBD1 matches at 9 bases. Germline-derived CDR1 and CDR2 are SGHTA and FQGNSA. The V and J ends lost 4 bases and 5 bases, in that order; junction bases with no gene match: 2. The CDR3 length is 14 residues. The chain's CDR3 is CASSSGTGNEKLFF. The DNA of the CDR3 is TGTGCCAGCAGCTCCGGGACAGGGAATGAAAAACTGTTTTTT.

The chain recombines TRBV19 with TRBJ1-2; D is ambiguous. Germline lookup yields CDR1 LNHDA and CDR2 SQIVND (reference sequence). The V end lost 3 bases, the J end lost 0 bases, and 11 bases lay between the germline ends. This CDR3 contains 15 residues. For the CDR3, the DNA is TGTGCCAGTAGTATCTTCGACACATCTAACTATGGCTACACCTTC. It translates to CASSIFDTSNYGYTF.

The genes are TRBV7-9 and TRBJ1-1; D unresolved. The CDR3 is made up of 14 amino acids. CDR1 SEHNR and CDR2 FQNEAQ come from the germline V gene (reference sequence). Trimming shortened V by 2 bases and J by 2 bases, and 9 bases separated the two germline ends. The CDR3 is CASSLSSSNTEAFF. The CDR3 region has the DNA TGTGCCAGCAGCTTAAGTTCCAGTAACACTGAAGCTTTCTTT.

The V and J genes are TRBV5-1 and TRBJ2-2; TRBD2 aligns across 9 bases. The CDR3 runs to 15 residues. With 4 bases clipped from V and 6 bases from J, the junction kept 7 bases outside the gene matches. Germline CDR1 reads SGHRS; CDR2 reads YFSETQ. CDR3 sequence: CASSPSGADSGELFF. In DNA, the CDR3 is TGCGCCAGCAGCCCTAGCGGGGCGGATTCCGGGGAGCTGTTTTTT.

The table lists this clone with a count of one. The V call is TRBV29-1, the J call TRBJ1-1; D unresolved. The CDR3 runs 10 residues. Germline V gene sequence: CDR1 SQVTM, CDR2 ANQGSEA. V lost 6 bases to trimming and J lost 8 bases, with 10 bases between them. CDR3 nucleotides: TGCAGCGTCGCCGGCGGGGAAGCTTTCTTT. Translating it yields CSVAGGEAFF.

V usage is TRBV19 and J usage is TRBJ1-2; weak D call: TRBD1 (5 bases). The CDR3 has 15 amino acids. Germline assignment: CDR1 LNHDA and CDR2 SQIVND (reference sequence). V shed 3 bases and J shed 6 bases, with 17 bases lying between them. CDR3 amino acids: CASSMGGRAFNGYTF. The CDR3 DNA is TGTGCCAGTAGTATGGGTGGCAGGGCGTTCAATGGCTACACCTTC. The complete variable domain, with remaining parts taken from reference TRBV19 and TRBJ1-2, reads DGGITQSPKYLFRKEGQNVTLSCEQNLNHDAMYWYRQDPGQGLRLIYYSQIVNDFQKGDIAEGYSVSREKKESFPLTVTSAQKNPTAFYLCASSMGGRAFNGYTFGSGTRLTVV.

The chain couples TRBV4-1 to TRBJ2-7, with TRBD1 as a possible D gene (5 bases). The CDR3 is made up of 15 amino acids. V was shortened by 5 bases and J by 3 bases, with 17 bases between the two germline ends. Germline CDR1 and CDR2: MGHRA and YSYEKL. CDR3 residues: CASSAESSRDYEQYF. DNA for the CDR3: TGCGCCAGCAGCGCCGAGTCCTCCAGGGACTACGAGCAGTACTTC.

The J gene is TRBJ1-6, the V gene TRBV5-6; no definite D call. The length of the CDR3 is 13 residues. Trimming shortened V by 4 bases and J by 7 bases, and 9 bases separated the two germline ends. Germline V lookup: CDR1 SGHDT, CDR2 YYEEEE. Written as DNA, the CDR3 is TGTGCCAGCAGCGTCAGACACAATTCACCCCTCCACTTT. Amino acids: CASSVRHNSPLHF.

The CDR3 region is CASSDPQVGDRDNSPLHF. The DNA for the CDR3 is TGTGCCAGCAGTGACCCCCAAGTAGGGGACCGCGATAATTCACCCCTCCACTTT. V and J are TRBV6-4 and TRBJ1-6; D is perhaps TRBD1 (5 bases). CDR3 size: 18 residues. V dropped 2 bases and J dropped 5 bases, with 19 bases sitting between them. Germline assignment: CDR1 MRHNA and CDR2 SNTAGT.

The genes are TRBV4-3 and TRBJ1-4; D uncertain. This CDR3 has 15 residues. Germline values: CDR1 LGHNA, CDR2 YSLEER. Trimming stripped 0 bases from V and 1 base from J, with 6 bases between. DNA of the CDR3: TGCGCCAGCAGCCAAGATGCAGGAACTAATGAAAAACTGTTTTTT. Protein: CASSQDAGTNEKLFF.

J is TRBJ1-2 and V is TRBV18, with D possibly TRBD1 on 6 matching bases. The germline V gene encodes CDR1 KGHSH and CDR2 LQKENI. The CDR3 extends over 13 amino acids. The germline V and J ends were trimmed by 2 bases and 4 bases, with 8 bases remaining between them. The CDR3: CASSPGQSYGYTF. As DNA, the CDR3 is TGTGCCAGCTCACCAGGACAGAGCTATGGCTACACCTTC.

This CDR3 is CASSPGLNTEAFF. In nucleotides, the CDR3 is TGTGCCAGCTCACCAGGGCTGAACACTGAAGCTTTCTTT. The chain is built from TRBV18 and TRBJ1-1; D remains unclear. The V end was cut by 2 bases, the J end by 0 bases, with 4 bases between. Germline CDR1 and CDR2: KGHSH and LQKENI. CDR3 length: 13 residues.

The CDR3 region is CASSSQRGYTF. DNA of the CDR3: TGTGCCAGCAGCTCCCAGCGGGGCTACACCTTC. This chain links TRBV7-6 with TRBJ1-2; D not certain. V lost 4 bases and J 8 bases, leaving 8 bases between the germline ends. CDR1 and CDR2 (germline): SGHVS, FNYEAQ. CDR3 length: 11 amino acids.

This clone was seen a handful of times. V usage is TRBV12-3 or TRBV12-4 and J usage is TRBJ1-2; 8 nucleotides agree with TRBD1. The CDR3 is 13 amino acids. V trimming: 6 bases; J trimming: 8 bases; junction bases outside the gene matches: 8. The CDR3 nucleotides are TGTGCCAGCAGCTTCAGGGGGCGCGGGGGCTACACCTTC. Residues: CASSFRGRGGYTF.

The chain has TRBV10-3 and TRBJ2-7; a weak D match, TRBD1 (8 bases). Between the trimmed V and J ends, which lost 5 bases and 1 base, there was a span of 15 bases. This CDR3 is built from 15 residues. The germline gives CDR1 ENHRY, CDR2 SYGVKD. The CDR3 nucleotides read TGTGCCATCAGTAAAGGACAGGGAGGGTCCTACGAGCAGTACTTC. This gives the protein CAISKGQGGSYEQYF.

Here the CDR3 DNA reads TGTGCCAGCAGTTCACTGAGAGGTAGCTCCTACAATGAGCAGTTCTTC. This sequence encodes CASSSLRGSSYNEQFF. This chain uses TRBV6-2 or TRBV6-3 with TRBJ2-1; no reliable D call. The germline CDR1 and CDR2 sequences are MNHEY and SVGEGT. This CDR3 region has 16 residues. With 4 bases removed from V and 0 bases from J, the gap between germline ends came to 13 bases.

The chain recombines TRBV10-1 with TRBJ1-2; D is unresolved. The CDR3 spans 12 residues. The germline V gene encodes CDR1 WNHNN and CDR2 SYGVQD (reference sequence). Between the trimmed V and J ends, which lost 3 bases and 6 bases, there was a span of 8 bases. CDR3 loop: CASSDGVDGYTF. The DNA of the CDR3 is TGCGCCAGCAGTGATGGGGTTGATGGCTACACCTTC.